These 6 T cell receptor beta chains came from one sample sequenced in a study of CD8 T cells in ankylosing spondylitis. TCRdb analysed the 5' RACE reads with MiXCR anew, one entry per CDR3 protein. The repertoire includes some 220,000 distinct CDR3 sequences, roughly 8.2% of them detected once, and roughly 5% sits in the top ten. Specimen: blood, either unsorted or a sorted T cell fraction (not recorded which). The receptors come from a female donor with ankylosing spondylitis or in good health (not recorded which).

This clonotype was seen many times. This chain links TRBV29-1 with TRBJ2-3; the match to TRBD2 covers 12 bases. This CDR3 spans 12 amino acids. With V trimmed by 4 bases and J by 12 bases, 5 bases remained unmatched. CDR1 SQVTM and CDR2 ANQGSEA come from the germline V gene. In nucleotides, the CDR3 is TGCAGCGTTGTCCTAGCGGGAGGGCGCCAGTATTTT. This gives the protein CSVVLAGGRQYF.

The chain couples TRBV5-1 to TRBJ2-3; the D is unclear. V was pared by 1 base and J by 0 bases, with 12 bases between. The CDR3 length is 16 residues. Germline CDR1 is SGHRS and CDR2 is YFSETQ. In nucleotides, the CDR3 is TGCGCCAGCAGCTTGAGACGAGAGTCGAGCACAGATACGCAGTATTTT. Protein: CASSLRRESSTDTQYF.

This clonotype was found many times. The chain recombines TRBV6-1 with TRBJ1-5; TRBD1 matches at 7 bases. Germline CDR1 MNHNS, CDR2 SASEGT. This CDR3 has 14 amino acids. V shed 6 bases and J 3 bases; nucleotides not matched to a gene: 5. The chain's CDR3 is CASRETGINQPQHF. CDR3 bases: TGTGCCAGCAGAGAGACAGGGATCAATCAGCCCCAGCATTTT.

The chain combines TRBV7-8 with TRBJ2-1; D remains ambiguous. The germline gives CDR1 SGHVS, CDR2 FQNEAQ. The CDR3 sequence is 12 residues long. V was trimmed by 0 bases and J by 9 bases, leaving 6 bases between them. The CDR3 DNA sequence: TGTGCCAGCAGCTTAGCGTATAGTGAGCAGTTCTTC. It codes for CASSLAYSEQFF.

As for this clonotype: This clone may be a read error of a much larger clone one base away. The chain couples TRBV19 to TRBJ1-3; no reliable D call. The CDR3 covers 15 residues. Per the germline V gene, CDR1 is LNHDA and CDR2 is SQIVND (reference sequence). Here the CDR3 reads CVSILRSTAADTIYF. CDR3 in DNA: TGTGTCAGCATCCTCCGATCGACCGCCGCGGACACCATATATTTT.

This clonotype has more than one count but fewer than ten. The chain links TRBV4-3 to TRBJ2-7, with TRBD2 identical over 9 bases. The CDR3 runs to 16 residues. Per germline, CDR1 LGHNA and CDR2 YSLEER. Trimming removed 1 base from V and 2 bases from J; junction bases left unmatched: 6. CDR3 DNA sequence: TGCGCCAGCAGCCAAGCAGTAGCGGGAGCCCCCTACGAGCAGTACTTC. Its translation: CASSQAVAGAPYEQYF.